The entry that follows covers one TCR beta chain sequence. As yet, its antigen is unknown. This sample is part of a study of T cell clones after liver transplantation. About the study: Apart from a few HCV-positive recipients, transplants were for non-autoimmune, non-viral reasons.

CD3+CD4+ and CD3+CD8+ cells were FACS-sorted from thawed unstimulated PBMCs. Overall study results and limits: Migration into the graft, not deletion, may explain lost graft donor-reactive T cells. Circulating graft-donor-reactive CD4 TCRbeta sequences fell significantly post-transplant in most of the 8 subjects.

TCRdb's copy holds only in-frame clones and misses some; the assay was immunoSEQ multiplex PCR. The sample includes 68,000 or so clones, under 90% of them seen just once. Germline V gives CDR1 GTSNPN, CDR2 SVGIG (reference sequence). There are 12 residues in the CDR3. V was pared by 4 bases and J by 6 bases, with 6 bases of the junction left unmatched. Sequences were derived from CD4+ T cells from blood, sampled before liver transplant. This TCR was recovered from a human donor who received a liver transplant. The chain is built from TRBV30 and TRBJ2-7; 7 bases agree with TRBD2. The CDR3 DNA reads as TGTGCCTGGACCCGGGGGGAGGGCGAGCAGTACTTC. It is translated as CAWTRGEGEQYF. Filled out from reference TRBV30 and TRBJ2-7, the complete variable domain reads SQTIHQWPATLVQPVGSPLSLECTVEGTSNPNLYWYRQAAGRGLQLLFYSVGIGQISSEVPQNLSASRPQDRQFILSSKKLLLSDSGFYLCAWTRGEGEQYFGPGTRLTVT.